These T cell receptor beta chains were read from a single sample in a study of cytomegalovirus exposure and HLA in healthy donors. Data came from immunoSEQ multiplex PCR; TCRdb stores just in-frame clones and leaves some out. Of approximately 150,000 clones listed, 75% were seen once; the top ten hold approximately 10%. Input material: PBMCs. Receptors originate from a man aged 18 to 29 in good health and CMV-seropositive. The CDR3 runs from the conserved cysteine through the conserved F or W. Each record gives: CDR3 DNA, CDR3 protein, D gene, clone size, J gene, V gene. A D gene is named only where the DNA matches it firmly. Rows may omit the clone size; those that give it use once, few, many or a size class.

CDR3nt: TGTGCCAGCAGTTTACAGGCTAGCACAGATACGCAGTATTTT
CDR3aa: CASSLQASTDTQYF
d_gene: .
abundance: .
j_gene: TRBJ2-3
v_gene: TRBV27

CDR3nt: TGTGCCAGCAGGCTTCCCGGGACAGGGCCCCACGAGCAGTACTTC
CDR3aa: CASRLPGTGPHEQYF
d_gene: TRBD1
abundance: .
j_gene: TRBJ2-7
v_gene: TRBV5-5

CDR3nt: TGTGCCAGCTCACCATCTAGCGGGAGGGGAGTGGGGGAGCAGTACTTC
CDR3aa: CASSPSSGRGVGEQYF
d_gene: TRBD2
abundance: .
j_gene: TRBJ2-7
v_gene: TRBV18

CDR3nt: TGTGCCAGCAGCCCCTCCGGGACTAGCGCCAGCCACTCCTACAATGAGCAGTTCTTC
CDR3aa: CASSPSGTSASHSYNEQFF
d_gene: TRBD2
abundance: once
j_gene: TRBJ2-1
v_gene: TRBV7-3

CDR3nt: TGTGCCAGCAGTGTTCAGGGAGGAAGGTTCATCCACTTT
CDR3aa: CASSVQGGRFIHF
d_gene: .
abundance: once
j_gene: TRBJ1-6
v_gene: TRBV2

CDR3nt: TGTGCCAGTAGGCCGCTAGCGGGAGGCACAGATACGCAGTATTTT
CDR3aa: CASRPLAGGTDTQYF
d_gene: TRBD2
abundance: .
j_gene: TRBJ2-3
v_gene: TRBV19

CDR3nt: TGTGCCAGCAGCTTGGTTGGACTGGCCTCTAATGGCTACACCTTC
CDR3aa: CASSLVGLASNGYTF
d_gene: .
abundance: few
j_gene: TRBJ1-2
v_gene: TRBV5-5

CDR3nt: TGTGCCATCATGCGGCCCCAGCATTTT
CDR3aa: CAIMRPQHF
d_gene: .
abundance: .
j_gene: TRBJ1-5
v_gene: TRBV27

CDR3nt: TGTGCCTGGAGTGCCCTAGCAGGGGACGAGCAGTACTTC
CDR3aa: CAWSALAGDEQYF
d_gene: .
abundance: .
j_gene: TRBJ2-7
v_gene: TRBV30

CDR3nt: TGTGCCTGGAGTAAATTTAGCAGCTACGAGCAGTACTTC
CDR3aa: CAWSKFSSYEQYF
d_gene: .
abundance: .
j_gene: TRBJ2-7
v_gene: TRBV30

CDR3nt: TGTGCCAGCAGCCCCAGGGGATCTAGTCAGCCCCAGCATTTT
CDR3aa: CASSPRGSSQPQHF
d_gene: .
abundance: .
j_gene: TRBJ1-5
v_gene: TRBV27

CDR3nt: TGTGCCAGCAGCTTAGGAGGAGCGAACACCGGGGAGCTGTTTTTT
CDR3aa: CASSLGGANTGELFF
d_gene: .
abundance: .
j_gene: TRBJ2-2
v_gene: TRBV7-2

CDR3nt: TGCGCCAGCAGTGTGGTACAGGGGAGCACTGAAGCTTTCTTT
CDR3aa: CASSVVQGSTEAFF
d_gene: TRBD1
abundance: .
j_gene: TRBJ1-1
v_gene: TRBV10-1

CDR3nt: TGTGCCAGCAGCTTAGGGGGGGGCGAGCAGTACTTC
CDR3aa: CASSLGGGEQYF
d_gene: TRBD2
abundance: .
j_gene: TRBJ2-7
v_gene: TRBV11-2

CDR3nt: TGTGCCAGCAGTTACGGACTAGCGGGAGTTCCCGGGGAGCTGTTTTTT
CDR3aa: CASSYGLAGVPGELFF
d_gene: TRBD2
abundance: .
j_gene: TRBJ2-2
v_gene: TRBV7-6

CDR3nt: TGCGCCAGCAGGGCATACAATGAGCAGTTCTTC
CDR3aa: CASRAYNEQFF
d_gene: .
abundance: once
j_gene: TRBJ2-1
v_gene: TRBV5-1

CDR3nt: TGTGCCAGCAGCTCCTGGGCAAATGAGCAGTTCTTC
CDR3aa: CASSSWANEQFF
d_gene: .
abundance: .
j_gene: TRBJ2-1
v_gene: TRBV7-3

CDR3nt: TGTGCCAGCCGTCGCGTGGGCGGCGGGGGACTAGGAGATACGCAGTATTTT
CDR3aa: CASRRVGGGGLGDTQYF
d_gene: TRBD2
abundance: .
j_gene: TRBJ2-3
v_gene: TRBV27

CDR3nt: TGTGCCAGCGACGAGCCCGCGGGCACTGAAGCTTTCTTT
CDR3aa: CASDEPAGTEAFF
d_gene: .
abundance: .
j_gene: TRBJ1-1
v_gene: TRBV28

CDR3nt: TGTGCCAGCCGCTTGGGGACTAGCGGGGGCATTAAACAACTCCGCCATGAGCAGTTCTTC
CDR3aa: CASRLGTSGGIKQLRHEQFF
d_gene: TRBD2
abundance: .
j_gene: TRBJ2-1
v_gene: TRBV5-4

CDR3nt: TGTGCCAGCAGCGTCGGCGGGAGAGATACGCAGTATTTT
CDR3aa: CASSVGGRDTQYF
d_gene: TRBD2
abundance: .
j_gene: TRBJ2-3
v_gene: TRBV9

CDR3nt: TGTGCCAGCATAGGGGAACCAAATCAGCCCCAGCATTTT
CDR3aa: CASIGEPNQPQHF
d_gene: .
abundance: .
j_gene: TRBJ1-5
v_gene: TRBV2

CDR3nt: TGTGCCATCAGTGAGTCAGCCGGGACAGGGATCAATGAGCAGTTCTTC
CDR3aa: CAISESAGTGINEQFF
d_gene: TRBD1
abundance: few
j_gene: TRBJ2-1
v_gene: TRBV10-3

CDR3nt: TGTGCCAGCAGTTTATCACAGGGCGGTGCCGGGGAGCTGTTTTTT
CDR3aa: CASSLSQGGAGELFF
d_gene: .
abundance: medium-sized
j_gene: TRBJ2-2
v_gene: TRBV28

CDR3nt: TGCGCCAGCAGCTTGGGCGGAGTCCCCTCCTCCTACGAGCAGTACTTC
CDR3aa: CASSLGGVPSSYEQYF
d_gene: .
abundance: .
j_gene: TRBJ2-7
v_gene: TRBV5-1

CDR3nt: TGTGCCAGCAGCTTGGATGGTAGCGGGAGGCTTGAGCAGTTCTTC
CDR3aa: CASSLDGSGRLEQFF
d_gene: TRBD2
abundance: few
j_gene: TRBJ2-1
v_gene: TRBV5-4

CDR3nt: TGTGCCAGCAGGGACAGGGAGATGGGGACCCAGTACTTC
CDR3aa: CASRDREMGTQYF
d_gene: TRBD1
abundance: .
j_gene: TRBJ2-5
v_gene: TRBV2

CDR3nt: TGCGCCAGCAGCCCGACGACAGGGGGCCCATACGAGCAGTACTTC
CDR3aa: CASSPTTGGPYEQYF
d_gene: TRBD1
abundance: .
j_gene: TRBJ2-7
v_gene: TRBV5-1

CDR3nt: TGTGCCAGCAGCGCAACAAACGGGAATGAGCAGTTCTTC
CDR3aa: CASSATNGNEQFF
d_gene: .
abundance: few
j_gene: TRBJ2-1
v_gene: TRBV9

CDR3nt: TGTGCCAGCAGTTTTGCTAGCGGGAGGGCCGGGGGGTCAGATACGCAGTATTTT
CDR3aa: CASSFASGRAGGSDTQYF
d_gene: TRBD2
abundance: .
j_gene: TRBJ2-3
v_gene: TRBV2

CDR3nt: TGCAGCGTTGAACTCGCCGGGACTCACAGCTCTGGGGCCAACGTCCTGACTTTC
CDR3aa: CSVELAGTHSSGANVLTF
d_gene: .
abundance: .
j_gene: TRBJ2-6
v_gene: TRBV29-1